The 31 T cell receptor beta chains below come from one sample, sequenced in a study of T cell responses to AZD1222 COVID-19 vaccine. Method: immunoSEQ multiplex PCR; TCRdb's copy keeps in-frame clones and lacks some. The sample has tens of thousands of clones; around 87% are singletons. The sample here was peripheral blood, taken on day 0 of AZD1222 vaccination. Every receptor here comes from an adult in good health.

This chain connects TRBV12-3 or TRBV12-4 to TRBJ1-5; D is unclear. The CDR3 loop spans 13 amino acids. With 5 bases removed from V and 3 bases from J, the gap between germline ends came to 8 bases. CDR3 protein: CASSRQTNQPQHF. The DNA of the CDR3 is TGTGCCAGCAGTCGCCAGACCAATCAGCCCCAGCATTTT.

The rearrangement uses TRBV2 and TRBJ2-1, with TRBD2 identical over 9 bases. This CDR3 is 13 amino acids long. Trimming at V came to 6 bases and at J to 10 bases, leaving 7 bases not matched to a gene. Germline V lookup: CDR1 SNHLY, CDR2 FYNNEI. In DNA form, the CDR3 reads TGTGCCAGCAGACCGGGACTAGCTTTCGAGCAGTTCTTC. This gives the protein CASRPGLAFEQFF.

The V gene is TRBV5-5, the J gene TRBJ1-4; D perhaps matches TRBD1 (5 bases). The CDR3 consists of 14 residues. The V end lost 4 bases, the J end lost 6 bases, and 13 bases lay between the germline ends. Germline V gives CDR1 SGHKS, CDR2 YYEKEE (reference sequence). CDR3 nucleotides: TGTGCCAGCAGCCCGCCGGGACGTGATGAAAAACTGTTTTTT. It translates to CASSPPGRDEKLFF. Together with reference TRBV5-5 and TRBJ1-4, the CDR3 gives the full variable domain: DAGVTQSPTHLIKTRGQQVTLRCSPISGHKSVSWYQQVLGQGPQFIFQYYEKEERGRGNFPDRFSARQFPNYSSELNVNALLLGDSALYLCASSPPGRDEKLFFGSGTQLSVL.

The rearrangement links TRBV6-6 to TRBJ2-5; TRBD1 matches 10 bases. The germline gives CDR1 MNHNY, CDR2 SVGAGI (reference sequence). CDR3 length: 15 amino acids. V was pared by 8 bases and J by 5 bases, with 11 bases of the junction left unmatched. CDR3 amino acids: CASGTPDRGEETQYF. DNA of the CDR3: TGTGCCAGCGGTACCCCGGACAGGGGGGAGGAGACCCAGTACTTC.

The J gene is TRBJ1-2, the V gene TRBV30; no definite D call. Looked up from germline, CDR1 is GTSNPN and CDR2 is SVGIG (reference sequence). V gave up 0 bases and J gave up 4 bases, with 12 bases separating them. This CDR3 is built from 14 residues. The CDR3 coding sequence is TGTGCCTGGAGTGTAATGGGCGGAACCTATGGCTACACCTTC. This encodes CAWSVMGGTYGYTF.

The chain joins TRBV27 to TRBJ2-1, with 8 nucleotides matching TRBD2. Germline V gene lookup returns CDR1 MNHEY and CDR2 SMNVEV (reference sequence). V lost 6 bases and J lost 2; bases outside the gene matches: 6. There are 15 residues in the CDR3. The CDR3 DNA reads as TGTGCCAGCAGCGGTTCGACTAGCGCCTACAATGAGCAGTTCTTC. The encoded protein is CASSGSTSAYNEQFF.

This chain connects TRBV7-2 to TRBJ1-5; D gene unclear. The germline CDR1 and CDR2 sequences are SGHTA and FQGNSA. This CDR3 is 14 amino acids long. V gave up 0 bases and J gave up 7 bases, with 10 bases separating them. CDR3 in amino acids: CASSLAFGGQPQHF. DNA for the CDR3: TGTGCCAGCAGCTTAGCGTTCGGAGGCCAGCCCCAGCATTTT.

The CDR3 region is CASSPSWLSSGNTIYF. CDR3 bases: TGTGCCAGCAGCCCGTCGTGGCTCTCCTCTGGAAACACCATATATTTT. The chain has TRBV28 and TRBJ1-3; D call uncertain. This CDR3 comprises 16 residues. The V end lost 6 bases, the J end lost 0 bases, and 15 bases lay between the germline ends. Germline V gene data show CDR1 as MDHEN and CDR2 as SYDVKM.

V is TRBV5-1 and J is TRBJ2-2; the D gene is possibly TRBD1 (6 bases). Germline CDR1 SGHRS, CDR2 YFSETQ. CDR3 length: 16 amino acids. The V end lost 0 bases, the J end lost 2 bases, and 11 bases lay between the germline ends. In nucleotides, the CDR3 is TGCGCCAGCAGCTTGGTCTTAGGGGGAAACACCGGGGAGCTGTTTTTT. It translates to CASSLVLGGNTGELFF.

This rearrangement joins TRBV24-1 to TRBJ2-1; no definite D call. The CDR3 is made up of 12 amino acids. Germline CDR1 KGHDR, CDR2 SFDVKD. V lost 6 bases to trimming and J lost 4 bases, with 6 bases between them. The CDR3 reads CATSSEYNEQFF. CDR3 DNA sequence: TGTGCCACCAGTTCAGAGTACAATGAGCAGTTCTTC.

This chain uses TRBV19 with TRBJ2-1, with 11 bases identical to TRBD2. Germline V CDR1 and CDR2: LNHDA, SQIVND (reference sequence). The CDR3 spans 14 residues. V was clipped by 3 bases and J by 6 bases; unmatched bases: 1. CDR3 in DNA: TGTGCCAGTAGTATTAGCGGGGGGGGCAATGAGCAGTTCTTC. Its protein product is CASSISGGGNEQFF.

The V and J genes are TRBV5-1 and TRBJ2-3; TRBD2 matches at 8 bases. CDR1 and CDR2 from the germline V gene are SGHRS and YFSETQ. V was clipped by 4 bases and J by 3 bases; unmatched bases: 7. This CDR3 is built from 15 residues. Written as DNA, the CDR3 is TGCGCCAGCAGCAACTTAGCGGGATTTACAGATACGCAGTATTTT. It specifies CASSNLAGFTDTQYF. The complete variable domain, with remaining parts taken from reference TRBV5-1 and TRBJ2-3, reads KAGVTQTPRYLIKTRGQQVTLSCSPISGHRSVSWYQQTPGQGLQFLFEYFSETQRNKGNFPGRFSGRQFSNSRSEMNVSTLELGDSALYLCASSNLAGFTDTQYFGPGTRLTVL.

CDR3 nucleotide sequence: TGTGCCAGTAGTACTAGCGGAGGCGGTGAGCAGTTCTTC. This encodes CASSTSGGGEQFF. The rearrangement links TRBV19 to TRBJ2-1; 7 bases line up with TRBD2. This CDR3 region has 13 residues. The V gene end was trimmed by 4 bases and the J gene end by 9 bases; junction bases not matched to a gene: 6. The V gene's germline CDR1 is LNHDA and CDR2 SQIVND (reference sequence).

This clone was counted a single time. This chain connects TRBV19 to TRBJ2-3; the D is unclear. Trimming took off 1 base at V and 0 bases at J, with 5 bases between the two ends. Per germline, CDR1 LNHDA and CDR2 SQIVND (reference sequence). The CDR3 is 14 amino acids. CDR3 sequence reads: CASSIAESTDTQYF. The DNA of the CDR3 is TGTGCCAGTAGTATAGCCGAGAGCACAGATACGCAGTATTTT.

The rearrangement joins TRBV19 to TRBJ2-3; 10 bases line up with TRBD2. J gave up 4 bases and V 9 bases, and 10 bases lay outside the gene matches. The CDR3 covers 15 residues. Germline assignment: CDR1 LNHDA and CDR2 SQIVND (reference sequence). This CDR3 is CASVPIAGGPDTQYF. The CDR3 DNA is TGTGCCAGCGTCCCAATAGCGGGAGGCCCAGATACGCAGTATTTT.

This chain joins TRBV5-1 and TRBJ2-3; D tentatively reads TRBD1 or TRBD2 (5 bases each). Per the germline V gene, CDR1 is SGHRS and CDR2 is YFSETQ. This CDR3 is built from 15 residues. V dropped 0 bases and J dropped 2 bases, with 10 bases sitting between them. Written as DNA, the CDR3 is TGCGCCAGCAGCTTGGCCGGGGCGGTCACAGATACGCAGTATTTT. It translates to CASSLAGAVTDTQYF.

The chain uses TRBV21-1 and TRBJ2-1; the D segment call TRBD2 is taken from the table without a DNA check. TRBV21-1 is a listed pseudogene. This CDR3 comprises 13 residues. This CDR3 is CASSKNGSNEQFF. The CDR3 region has the DNA TGTGCCAGCAGCAAAAATGGGAGCAATGAGCAGTTCTTC.

The CDR3 region is CASGPPRLADWKETQYF. The CDR3 DNA reads as TGTGCTAGTGGCCCCCCAAGACTAGCGGACTGGAAAGAGACCCAGTACTTC. This chain uses TRBV12-5 with TRBJ2-5, with TRBD2 matching 9 bases. The CDR3 consists of 17 residues. V dropped 6 bases and J dropped 3; count of bases not matched to a gene: 14. The germline V gene has CDR1 LGHNT and CDR2 FRNRAP. The whole variable domain, filled in from reference TRBV12-5 and TRBJ2-5, reads DARVTQTPRHKVTEMGQEVTMRCQPILGHNTVFWYRQTMMQGLELLAYFRNRAPLDDSGMPKDRFSAEMPDATLATLKIQPSEPRDSAVYFCASGPPRLADWKETQYFGPGTRLLVL.

This clone was counted a few times. This CDR3 reads CASSPAGTPPDNSPLHF. In DNA, the CDR3 is TGTGCCAGCAGCCCAGCCGGGACTCCTCCTGATAATTCACCCCTCCACTTT. V usage is TRBV7-2 and J usage is TRBJ1-6; tentative D call: TRBD1 (5 bases). This CDR3 has 17 residues. Germline V lookup: CDR1 SGHTA, CDR2 FQGNSA. V lost 5 bases and J lost 5, with 19 bases in between.

The rearrangement joins TRBV5-4 to TRBJ2-5; 8 bases fit TRBD2. Per the germline V gene, CDR1 is SGHNT and CDR2 is YYREEE (reference sequence). After removal of 4 bases from V and 1 base from J, the junction contained 12 bases not matched to a gene. This CDR3 has 17 amino acids. The CDR3: CASSQSGVGRAQETQYF. The DNA of the CDR3 is TGTGCCAGCAGCCAGTCGGGAGTCGGGAGGGCCCAAGAGACCCAGTACTTC.

CDR3 DNA sequence: TGTGCCAGCAGGGAGCCCACTAGCGGCACCGGGGAGCTGTTTTTT. This gives the protein CASREPTSGTGELFF. The genes are TRBV27 and TRBJ2-2, with 8 bases fitting TRBD2. The germline V gene has CDR1 MNHEY and CDR2 SMNVEV (reference sequence). There are 15 residues in the CDR3. V lost 6 bases to trimming and J lost 4 bases; unmatched junction nucleotides: 7.

The V gene is TRBV5-6, the J gene TRBJ1-1; no definite D call. Trimming removed 4 bases at V and 7 bases at J, with 20 bases between. The germline CDR1 and CDR2 sequences are SGHDT and YYEEEE. CDR3 length: 15 amino acids. The CDR3 nucleotides are TGTGCCAGCAGCCCGTTGAACCCCTGGAAAGGTGAAGCTTTCTTT. Its translation: CASSPLNPWKGEAFF.

J is TRBJ2-3 and V is TRBV11-3; 7 bases line up with TRBD1. The CDR3 extends over 14 amino acids. V lost 5 bases to trimming and J lost 2 bases; unmatched junction nucleotides: 4. Looked up from germline, CDR1 is SGHNT and CDR2 is YENEEA. As DNA, the CDR3 is TGTGCCAGCAGCCTGGGACAGCCCACAGATACGCAGTATTTT. Protein: CASSLGQPTDTQYF.

The chain links TRBV29-1 to TRBJ2-3; D is unclear. CDR1 is SQVTM, CDR2 ANQGSEA, per germline. V was pared by 3 bases and J by 0 bases, with 7 bases between. CDR3 length equals 13 residues. This CDR3 is CSVDSQSTDTQYF. The CDR3 DNA reads TGCAGCGTTGACTCGCAGAGCACAGATACGCAGTATTTT.

The chain is built from TRBV19 and TRBJ2-7, with 7 positions matching TRBD2. J gave up 3 bases and V 4 bases, and 9 bases lay outside the gene matches. This CDR3 comprises 15 residues. Germline V gene lookup returns CDR1 LNHDA and CDR2 SQIVND (reference sequence). DNA of the CDR3: TGTGCCAGTAGTACCGAGGGAGGGGCCTACTACGAGCAGTACTTC. Residues: CASSTEGGAYYEQYF.

V is TRBV19 and J is TRBJ1-5; 8 nucleotides match TRBD1. The V gene's germline CDR1 is LNHDA and CDR2 SQIVND (reference sequence). CDR3 length: 15 residues. The ends lost 5 bases at V and 3 bases at J; junction bases unmatched: 6. The CDR3 nucleotides are TGTGCCAGTAGTCCAGACAGGGGACTCAATCAGCCCCAGCATTTT. This codes for CASSPDRGLNQPQHF.

This clone was counted a single time. This rearrangement joins TRBV27 to TRBJ1-6, with D perhaps TRBD1 (6 bases). Germline assignment: CDR1 MNHEY and CDR2 SMNVEV (reference sequence). V was pared by 7 bases and J by 10 bases, with 23 bases between. This CDR3 has 16 amino acids. The CDR3 nucleotides are TGTGCCAGCACCATTGGACAGCCTCAAGGCGGCTCACCCCTCCACTTT. Its protein product is CASTIGQPQGGSPLHF.

This rearrangement joins TRBV5-4 to TRBJ1-3; a weak D match, TRBD1 (5 bases). The germline V gene encodes CDR1 SGHNT and CDR2 YYREEE (reference sequence). The CDR3 loop spans 15 amino acids. V lost 3 bases, J lost 4 bases, and 14 bases lay in between. Here the CDR3 DNA reads TGTGCCAGCAGCTCCCCAGGGTTGGGAGGAAACACCATATATTTT. Amino acid sequence: CASSSPGLGGNTIYF.

The chain is built from TRBV30 and TRBJ2-7; D remains unclear. This CDR3 has 13 residues. The ends were cut back, 2 bases at V and 7 bases at J, with 15 bases in the middle. The germline gives CDR1 GTSNPN, CDR2 SVGIG (reference sequence). CDR3 DNA sequence: TGTGCCTGGAGTCGCCGTCTAGGTGAGGAGCAGTACTTC. It yields the protein CAWSRRLGEEQYF.

This clone appeared once. The rearrangement links TRBV19 to TRBJ2-7; D remains ambiguous. Trimming took 6 bases from V and 3 from J, leaving 6 bases between them. CDR1 is LNHDA, CDR2 SQIVND, per germline (reference sequence). The length of the CDR3 is 11 residues. This CDR3 is CASRGLYEQYF. The CDR3 coding sequence is TGTGCCAGTAGAGGTCTCTACGAGCAGTACTTC.

The gene calls are TRBV7-2 and TRBJ1-3; D remains unclear. Germline V lookup: CDR1 SGHTA, CDR2 FQGNSA. This CDR3 is 14 amino acids long. The V end was cut by 2 bases, the J end by 7 bases, with 12 bases between. As DNA, the CDR3 is TGTGCCAGCAGCTTAACTCCGAATCGGAACACCATATATTTT. Its translation: CASSLTPNRNTIYF.